This T cell receptor (beta chain) derives from a study of cytomegalovirus exposure and HLA in healthy donors. Study summary: In terms of ancestry, the Caucasian-associated cluster contained 81% of the roughly 400 genotyped donors. Study conclusions and caveats: Presence/absence analyses rested on an assumption that sequencing depth was roughly uniform across donors. Later on, an analysis tied some 17,000 TCR beta sequences to HLA alleles at 0.05 false discovery rate.

Trimming shortened V by 3 bases and J by 1 base, and 6 bases separated the two germline ends. Germline V gives CDR1 SGHDN, CDR2 FVKESK. The CDR3 is 13 residues long. Turning to this clone: Its antigen is not known.

The PCR ran on 60 Vbeta and 13 Jbeta primers. Measured with immunoSEQ multiplex PCR; TCRdb has only the in-frame clones, and not every one. The sample has about 140,000 clones; less than 80% are singletons. Donors consisted of healthy bone marrow donors. The TCR comes from a man aged 45 to 65 in good health and CMV-seropositive. The chain is built from TRBV14 and TRBJ1-1, with a weak D call TRBD1 (5 bases). Sequencing was performed on PBMCs. The CDR3 here is CASSQQGNTEAFF. The CDR3 DNA is TGTGCCAGCAGCCAGCAGGGGAACACTGAAGCTTTCTTT.